This T cell receptor beta chain came from a study of T cells expressing NK-cell markers. The CDR3 totals 14 residues. The germline CDR1 and CDR2 sequences are SGDLS and YYNGEE. One entry per CDR3 protein, without DNA, is what TCRdb gives after re-calling the 5' RACE reads. The sample holds some 110,000 distinct CDR3 sequences. Material for sequencing was blood T cells: a sorted CD56 or NKG2C T cell subset, CD4+ or CD8+ T cells, or bulk PBMC T cells (not recorded which). The clonotype originates from a woman aged 18-70 years in good health. This chain links TRBV9 with TRBJ1-1; TCRdb lists TRBD1, though no DNA is available to test this call. CDR3 in amino acids: CASSDDRGGGEAFF.